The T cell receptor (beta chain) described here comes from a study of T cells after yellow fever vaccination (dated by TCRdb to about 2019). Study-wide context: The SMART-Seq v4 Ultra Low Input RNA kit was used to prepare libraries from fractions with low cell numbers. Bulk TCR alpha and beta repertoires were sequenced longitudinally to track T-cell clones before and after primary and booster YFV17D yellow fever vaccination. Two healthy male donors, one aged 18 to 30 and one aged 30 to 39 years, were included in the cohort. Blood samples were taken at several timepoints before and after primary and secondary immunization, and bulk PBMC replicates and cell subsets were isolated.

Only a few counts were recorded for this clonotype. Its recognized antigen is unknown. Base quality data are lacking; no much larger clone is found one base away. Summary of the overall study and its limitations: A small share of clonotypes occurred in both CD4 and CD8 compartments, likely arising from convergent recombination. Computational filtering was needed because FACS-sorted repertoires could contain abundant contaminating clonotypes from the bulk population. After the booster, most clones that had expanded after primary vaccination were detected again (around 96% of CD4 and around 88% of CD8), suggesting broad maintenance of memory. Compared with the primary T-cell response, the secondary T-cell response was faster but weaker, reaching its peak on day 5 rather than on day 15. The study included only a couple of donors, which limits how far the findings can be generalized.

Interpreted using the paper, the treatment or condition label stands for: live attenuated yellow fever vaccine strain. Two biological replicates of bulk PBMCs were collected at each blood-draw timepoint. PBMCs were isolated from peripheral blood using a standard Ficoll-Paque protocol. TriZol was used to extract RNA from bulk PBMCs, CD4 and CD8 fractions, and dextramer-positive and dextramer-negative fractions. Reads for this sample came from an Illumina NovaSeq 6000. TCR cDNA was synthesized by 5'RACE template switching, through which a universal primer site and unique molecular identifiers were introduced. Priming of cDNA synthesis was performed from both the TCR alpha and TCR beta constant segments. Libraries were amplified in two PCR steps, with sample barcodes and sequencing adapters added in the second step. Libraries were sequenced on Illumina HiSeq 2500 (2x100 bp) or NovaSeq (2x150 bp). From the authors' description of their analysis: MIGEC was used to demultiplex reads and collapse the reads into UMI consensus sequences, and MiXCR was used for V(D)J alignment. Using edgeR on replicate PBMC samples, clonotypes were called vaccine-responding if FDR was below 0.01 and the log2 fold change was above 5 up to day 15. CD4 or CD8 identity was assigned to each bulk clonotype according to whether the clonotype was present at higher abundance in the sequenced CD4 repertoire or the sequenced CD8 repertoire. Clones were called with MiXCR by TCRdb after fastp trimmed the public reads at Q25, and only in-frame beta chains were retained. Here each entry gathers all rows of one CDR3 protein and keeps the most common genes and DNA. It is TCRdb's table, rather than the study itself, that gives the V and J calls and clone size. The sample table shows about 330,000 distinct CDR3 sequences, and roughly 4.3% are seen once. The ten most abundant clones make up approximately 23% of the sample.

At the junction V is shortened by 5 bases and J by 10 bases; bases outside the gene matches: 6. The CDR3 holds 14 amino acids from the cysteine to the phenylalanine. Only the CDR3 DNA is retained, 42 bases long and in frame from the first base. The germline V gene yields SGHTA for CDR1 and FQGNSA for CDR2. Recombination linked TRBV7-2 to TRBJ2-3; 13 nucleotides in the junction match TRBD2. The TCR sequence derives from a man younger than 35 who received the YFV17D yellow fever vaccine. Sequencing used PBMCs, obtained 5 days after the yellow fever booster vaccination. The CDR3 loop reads CASSITSGGVAQYF. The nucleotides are TGTGCCAGCAGCATTACTAGCGGGGGGGTGGCGCAGTATTTT.